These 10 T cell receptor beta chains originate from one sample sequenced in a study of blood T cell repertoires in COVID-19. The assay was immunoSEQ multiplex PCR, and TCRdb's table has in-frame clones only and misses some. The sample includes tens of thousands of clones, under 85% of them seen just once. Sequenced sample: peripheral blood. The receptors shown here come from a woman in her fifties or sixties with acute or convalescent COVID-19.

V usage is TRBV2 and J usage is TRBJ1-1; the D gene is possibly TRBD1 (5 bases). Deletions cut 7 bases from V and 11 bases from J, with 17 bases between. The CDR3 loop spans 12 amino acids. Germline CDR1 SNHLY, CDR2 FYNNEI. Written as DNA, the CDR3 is TGTGCCAGCACGAGCCAAGACAGTCGGGCTTTCTTT. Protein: CASTSQDSRAFF.

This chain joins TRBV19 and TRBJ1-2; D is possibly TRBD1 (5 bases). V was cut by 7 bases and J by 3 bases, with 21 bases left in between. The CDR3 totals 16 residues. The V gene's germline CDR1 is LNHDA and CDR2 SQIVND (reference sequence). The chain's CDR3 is CASTFIDSPNYYGYTF. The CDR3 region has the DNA TGTGCCAGTACCTTCATTGACAGCCCTAACTACTATGGCTACACCTTC.

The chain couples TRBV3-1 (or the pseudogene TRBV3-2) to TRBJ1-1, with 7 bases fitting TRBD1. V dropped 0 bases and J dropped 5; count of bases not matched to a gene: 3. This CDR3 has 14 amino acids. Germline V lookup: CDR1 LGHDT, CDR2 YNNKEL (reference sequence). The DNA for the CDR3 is TGTGCCAGCAGCCAAGATGGCAGGGGGACTGAAGCTTTCTTT. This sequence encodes CASSQDGRGTEAFF.

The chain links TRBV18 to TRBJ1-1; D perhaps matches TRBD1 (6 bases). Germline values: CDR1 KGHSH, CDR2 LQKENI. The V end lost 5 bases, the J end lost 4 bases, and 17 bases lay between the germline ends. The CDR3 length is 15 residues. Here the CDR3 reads CASSIWAGGSTEAFF. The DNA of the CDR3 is TGTGCCAGCTCAATTTGGGCTGGGGGCAGCACTGAAGCTTTCTTT.

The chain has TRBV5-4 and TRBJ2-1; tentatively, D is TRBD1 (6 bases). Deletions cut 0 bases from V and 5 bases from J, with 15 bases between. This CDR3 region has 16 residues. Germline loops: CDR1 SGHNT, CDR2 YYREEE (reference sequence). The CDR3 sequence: CASSLGDRRRNNEQFF. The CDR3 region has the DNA TGTGCCAGCAGCTTGGGAGACAGGAGAAGAAACAATGAGCAGTTCTTC.

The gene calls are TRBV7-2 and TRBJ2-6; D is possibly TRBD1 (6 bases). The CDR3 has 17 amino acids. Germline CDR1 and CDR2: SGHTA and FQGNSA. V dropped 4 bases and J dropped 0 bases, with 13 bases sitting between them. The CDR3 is CASSSRDIYSGANVLTF. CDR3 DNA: TGTGCCAGCAGCTCCAGGGACATTTACTCTGGGGCCAACGTCCTGACTTTC. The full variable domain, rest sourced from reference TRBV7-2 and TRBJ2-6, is GAGVSQSPSNKVTEKGKDVELRCDPISGHTALYWYRQSLGQGLEFLIYFQGNSAPDKSGLPSDRFSAERTGGSVSTLTIQRTQQEDSAVYLCASSSRDIYSGANVLTFGAGSRLTVL.

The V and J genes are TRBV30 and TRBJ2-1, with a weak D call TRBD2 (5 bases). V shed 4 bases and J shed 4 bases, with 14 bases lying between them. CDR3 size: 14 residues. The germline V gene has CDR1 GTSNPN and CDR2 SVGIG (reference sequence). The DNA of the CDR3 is TGTGCCTGGAAACCGGGGTTATTTTACAATGAGCAGTTCTTC. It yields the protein CAWKPGLFYNEQFF.

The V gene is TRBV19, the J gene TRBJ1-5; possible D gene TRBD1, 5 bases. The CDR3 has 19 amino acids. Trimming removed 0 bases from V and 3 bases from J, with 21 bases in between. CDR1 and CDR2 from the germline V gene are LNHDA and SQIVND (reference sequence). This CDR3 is CASSIDLGGDRGSNQPQHF. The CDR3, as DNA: TGTGCCAGTAGTATAGATCTAGGCGGGGATAGGGGATCCAATCAGCCCCAGCATTTT.

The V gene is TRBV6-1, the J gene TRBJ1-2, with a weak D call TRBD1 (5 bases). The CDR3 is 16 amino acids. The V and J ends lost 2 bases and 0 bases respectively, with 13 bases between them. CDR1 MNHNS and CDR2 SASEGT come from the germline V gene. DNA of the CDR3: TGTGCCAGCAGTGAAATTTCGGCAGGGACTAACTATGGCTACACCTTC. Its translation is CASSEISAGTNYGYTF.

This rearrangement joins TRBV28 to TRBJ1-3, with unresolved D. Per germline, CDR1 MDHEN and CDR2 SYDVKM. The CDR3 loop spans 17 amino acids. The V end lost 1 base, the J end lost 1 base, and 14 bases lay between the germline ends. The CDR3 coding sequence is TGTGCCAGCAGTTTATCTCAGGCCCATGCGTCTGGAAACACCATATATTTT. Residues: CASSLSQAHASGNTIYF.